Each of the 4 T cell receptor beta chains below was sequenced from the same sample in a study (dated by TCRdb to between 2015 and 2017). Libraries were made using 5' RACE. Sequencing was carried out with an Illumina MiSeq. In-frame beta chains were kept once TCRdb had trimmed the public reads at Q25 with fastp and called clones with MiXCR. Each record represents a unique CDR3 protein, reported with the most common genes and DNA among its rows. A total of 50,000 to 80,000 distinct CDR3 sequences appear in this sample, approximately 23% of them only once. Under 3.5% of the sample comes from the top ten. The sample consisted of memory CD4+ T cells sorted from a lymph node. The cell subset or site label corresponds to: memory CD4+ T cells, CD4+CD45RO+CD25-. Receptors originate from a female donor with breast cancer.

This clonotype has at least ten counts. This sequence joins TRBV4-1 and TRBJ2-5; TRBD2 matches 8 bases. The CDR3 loop spans 18 amino acids. Germline V gene data show CDR1 as MGHRA and CDR2 as YSYEKL. The junction had 13 bases not matched to a gene; V was cut back by 1 base and J by 3 bases. The CDR3 loop reads CASSQVGMRRGEEETQYF. The CDR3, as DNA: TGCGCCAGCAGCCAAGTTGGGATGCGGCGGGGGGAGGAAGAGACCCAGTACTTC.

The sample holds many counts of this clonotype. The genes are TRBV28 and TRBJ1-5, with a possible D match to TRBD1 (5 bases). CDR1 is MDHEN and CDR2 is SYDVKM in the germline V gene. This CDR3 is built from 14 residues. The germline V and J ends were trimmed by 11 bases and 1 base, with 15 bases remaining between them. CDR3 sequence: CAAQRGGSNQPQHF. For the CDR3, the DNA is TGTGCCGCACAAAGGGGAGGCAGCAATCAGCCCCAGCATTTT. Variable domain in full (rest from reference TRBV28 and TRBJ1-5): DVKVTQSSRYLVKRTGEKVFLECVQDMDHENMFWYRQDPGLGLRLIYFSYDVKMKEKGDIPEGYSVSREKKERFSLILESASTNQTSMYLCAAQRGGSNQPQHFGDGTRLSIL.

The rearrangement uses TRBV20-1 and TRBJ2-7; TRBD2 agrees at 8 bases. Germline V gene data show CDR1 as DFQATT and CDR2 as SNEGSKA (reference sequence). V lost 0 bases, J lost 5 bases, and 3 bases stayed unmatched. The CDR3 runs to 13 residues. CDR3 in amino acids: CSARDREGNEQYF. As DNA, the CDR3 is TGCAGTGCTAGAGACCGGGAGGGGAACGAGCAGTACTTC.

This chain joins TRBV5-1 and TRBJ1-6; D is unclear. The CDR3 is 13 residues long. V lost 0 bases and J 7 bases, leaving 5 bases between the germline ends. In germline, CDR1 is SGHRS, CDR2 YFSETQ. DNA for the CDR3: TGCGCCAGCAGCTTGGCGAGGAATTCACCCCTCCACTTT. As protein: CASSLARNSPLHF.